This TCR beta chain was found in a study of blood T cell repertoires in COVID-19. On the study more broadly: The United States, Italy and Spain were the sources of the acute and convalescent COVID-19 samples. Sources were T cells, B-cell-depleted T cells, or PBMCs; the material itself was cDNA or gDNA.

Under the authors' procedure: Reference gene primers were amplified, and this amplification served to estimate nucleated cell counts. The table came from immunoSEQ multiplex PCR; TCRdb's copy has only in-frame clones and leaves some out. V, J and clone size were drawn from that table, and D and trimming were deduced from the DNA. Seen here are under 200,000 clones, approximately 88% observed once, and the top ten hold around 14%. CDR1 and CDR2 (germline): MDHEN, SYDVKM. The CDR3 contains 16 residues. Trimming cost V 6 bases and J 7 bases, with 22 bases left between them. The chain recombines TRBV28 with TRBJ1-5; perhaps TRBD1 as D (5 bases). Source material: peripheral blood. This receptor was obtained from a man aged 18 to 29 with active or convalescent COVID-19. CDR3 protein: CASSLALREAGQPQHF. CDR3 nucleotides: TGTGCCAGCAGCCTAGCCCTCAGGGAGGCAGGACAGCCCCAGCATTTT. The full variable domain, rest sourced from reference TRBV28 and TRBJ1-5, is DVKVTQSSRYLVKRTGEKVFLECVQDMDHENMFWYRQDPGLGLRLIYFSYDVKMKEKGDIPEGYSVSREKKERFSLILESASTNQTSMYLCASSLALREAGQPQHFGDGTRLSIL.